One sample yielded the 23 T cell receptor beta chains listed below, sequenced in a study of T cell responses to AZD1222 COVID-19 vaccine. TCRdb's copy holds only in-frame clones and misses some; the assay was immunoSEQ multiplex PCR. Here the sample spans 90,000 to 130,000 clones, roughly 90% being singletons. The source material was peripheral blood, sampled on day 0 of AZD1222 vaccination. The receptors here all came from an adult in good health.

The chain links TRBV4-1 to TRBJ2-1; D is undetermined. Trimming removed 0 bases from V and 2 bases from J, with 11 bases in between. Germline CDR1 reads MGHRA; CDR2 reads YSYEKL. The CDR3 is 16 residues long. CDR3 nucleotides: TGCGCCAGCAGCCAAGAGGTACCGAACCCCTACAATGAGCAGTTCTTC. Its protein product is CASSQEVPNPYNEQFF.

The chain links TRBV3-1 (or the pseudogene TRBV3-2) to TRBJ2-7; TRBD1 aligns across 9 bases. The germline V gene has CDR1 LGHDT and CDR2 YNNKEL (reference sequence). This CDR3 is 15 amino acids long. Germline trimming cut 4 bases from V and 3 bases from J; bases unmatched to any gene: 7. In DNA form, the CDR3 reads TGTGCCAGCAGCCGCGGGGGACAGGGATTCTACGAGCAGTACTTC. Amino acid sequence: CASSRGGQGFYEQYF.

The table lists this clone with a count of one. The CDR3: CASSRGITDTQYF. CDR3 coding DNA: TGTGCCAGCAGCCGTGGCATCACAGATACGCAGTATTTT. The gene calls are TRBV7-9 and TRBJ2-3, with D hard to call. CDR1 and CDR2 (germline): SEHNR, FQNEAQ (reference sequence). The CDR3 contains 13 residues. V lost 5 bases to trimming and J lost 2 bases, with 8 bases between them.

This clone was recorded only once. The J gene is TRBJ2-1, the V gene TRBV3-1 (or the pseudogene TRBV3-2); the D gene is possibly TRBD1 (6 bases). CDR1 and CDR2 (germline): LGHDT, YNNKEL (reference sequence). V was pared by 4 bases and J by 5 bases, with 27 bases between. This CDR3 is built from 19 residues. CDR3 DNA: TGTGCCAGCAGCCCCCTGGGACACCCAAGGCCCTCCAGAAACAATGAGCAGTTCTTC. Amino acid sequence: CASSPLGHPRPSRNNEQFF.

This sequence joins TRBV11-2 and TRBJ1-1; TRBD1 might be the D (5 bases). CDR3 length equals 17 residues. Germline V CDR1 and CDR2: SGHAT, FQNNGV. V dropped 4 bases and J dropped 0 bases, with 18 bases sitting between them. This CDR3 reads CASSSLDQGTMNTEAFF. In DNA, the CDR3 is TGTGCCAGCAGCTCCTTAGACCAAGGGACCATGAACACTGAAGCTTTCTTT.

This clone was found once. The genes are TRBV3-1 (or the pseudogene TRBV3-2) and TRBJ1-1; D is perhaps TRBD1 (5 bases). This CDR3 region has 16 residues. Germline values: CDR1 LGHDT, CDR2 YNNKEL (reference sequence). The ends were cut back, 3 bases at V and 4 bases at J, with 18 bases in the middle. CDR3 sequence reads: CASSHLGAGTGTEAFF. DNA of the CDR3: TGTGCCAGCAGCCACCTTGGGGCAGGGACCGGCACTGAAGCTTTCTTT.

The rearrangement joins TRBV13 to TRBJ1-2; no reliable D call. The germline CDR1 and CDR2 sequences are PRHDT and FYEKMQ (reference sequence). Trimming stripped 0 bases from V and 6 bases from J, with 17 bases between. The CDR3 is made up of 16 amino acids. CDR3 loop: CASSLGLRQEVDGYTF. The CDR3 nucleotides read TGTGCCAGCAGCTTAGGGCTAAGGCAGGAGGTTGATGGCTACACCTTC.

The V call is TRBV3-1 (or the pseudogene TRBV3-2), the J call TRBJ1-2, with TRBD1 identical over 10 bases. V was clipped by 2 bases and J by 3 bases; unmatched bases: 6. The CDR3 has 16 amino acids. Germline CDR1 LGHDT, CDR2 YNNKEL (reference sequence). CDR3 sequence: CASSQSDRGIDYGYTF. CDR3 sequence (DNA): TGTGCCAGCAGCCAATCGGACAGGGGGATTGACTATGGCTACACCTTC.

This clone was found once. The V call is TRBV20-1, the J call TRBJ1-1, with D unresolved. The germline V gene has CDR1 DFQATT and CDR2 SNEGSKA (reference sequence). V shed 3 bases and J shed 10 bases, with 15 bases lying between them. The CDR3 covers 12 residues. CDR3 sequence: CSASMGSVRAFF. The CDR3 DNA sequence: TGCAGTGCTAGTATGGGGAGCGTGAGAGCTTTCTTT.

CDR3 amino acids: CASSDGVRGSEQYF. CDR3 nucleotide sequence: TGTGCCAGCAGTGATGGGGTGAGGGGATCTGAGCAGTACTTC. The chain combines TRBV2 with TRBJ2-7; D possibly matches TRBD1 or TRBD2 (5 bases each). Germline V gene lookup returns CDR1 SNHLY and CDR2 FYNNEI. The CDR3 extends over 14 amino acids. V was cut by 3 bases and J by 7 bases, with 16 bases left in between.

The rearrangement links TRBV11-2 to TRBJ2-3; no clear D gene. Germline values: CDR1 SGHAT, CDR2 FQNNGV. The CDR3 sequence is 15 residues long. V lost 5 bases and J 0 bases, leaving 12 bases between the germline ends. The CDR3: CASSLSYPSTDTQYF. CDR3 in DNA: TGTGCCAGCAGCCTCTCGTATCCTAGCACAGATACGCAGTATTTT.

The table lists this clone with a few counts. The V and J genes are TRBV29-1 and TRBJ1-4; 9 bases align to TRBD1. The germline CDR1 and CDR2 sequences are SQVTM and ANQGSEA. V was pared by 4 bases and J by 13 bases, with 10 bases of the junction left unmatched. The CDR3 is made up of 13 amino acids. DNA of the CDR3: TGCAGCGTTGCACAGGGGGCGGCGGAGGTACTGTTTTTT. Amino acid sequence: CSVAQGAAEVLFF.

This clone came up once. This sequence joins TRBV7-9 and TRBJ1-4; 7 bases align to TRBD1. With V trimmed by 3 bases and J by 4 bases, 5 bases remained unmatched. The CDR3 consists of 15 residues. Per the germline V gene, CDR1 is SEHNR and CDR2 is FQNEAQ (reference sequence). The DNA for the CDR3 is TGTGCCAGCAGCTTGACAGGGACGAATAATGAAAAACTGTTTTTT. The encoded protein is CASSLTGTNNEKLFF.

J is TRBJ1-4 and V is TRBV19, with TRBD1 as a possible D gene (6 bases). The CDR3 covers 14 residues. CDR1 LNHDA and CDR2 SQIVND come from the germline V gene (reference sequence). Trimming took off 6 bases at V and 5 bases at J, with 13 bases between the two ends. The CDR3 bases are TGTGCCAGTAGACGGGACATACTGAATGAAAAACTGTTTTTT. Translated: CASRRDILNEKLFF. The complete variable domain, with remaining parts taken from reference TRBV19 and TRBJ1-4, reads DGGITQSPKYLFRKEGQNVTLSCEQNLNHDAMYWYRQDPGQGLRLIYYSQIVNDFQKGDIAEGYSVSREKKESFPLTVTSAQKNPTAFYLCASRRDILNEKLFFGSGTQLSVL.

This chain joins TRBV4-2 and TRBJ2-3; D is unclear. Germline values: CDR1 LGHNA, CDR2 YNFKEQ. Trimming pared 1 base from V and 3 bases from J, leaving 8 bases between. CDR3 size: 14 residues. Written as DNA, the CDR3 is TGTGCCAGCAGCCAAGGGACGCAGACAGATACGCAGTATTTT. Protein sequence: CASSQGTQTDTQYF.

The chain is built from TRBV14 and TRBJ2-2, with 12 bases aligning to TRBD2. Germline V gene lookup returns CDR1 SGHDN and CDR2 FVKESK. Unmatched junction bases numbered 5, after V lost 2 bases and J lost 1 base. This CDR3 has 18 amino acids. The CDR3 nucleotides read TGTGCCAGCAGCCAAACCGGGACTAGCGGGCGGAACACCGGGGAGCTGTTTTTT. Residues: CASSQTGTSGRNTGELFF.

The chain combines TRBV4-1 with TRBJ2-5, with 14 bases fitting TRBD2. The CDR3 runs to 19 residues. CDR1 is MGHRA, CDR2 YSYEKL, per germline. V gave up 1 base and J gave up 3 bases; unmatched junction bases: 10. DNA of the CDR3: TGCGCCAGCAGCCAAGCCTTGCCCCGACTAGCGGGAGGGGAAGAGACCCAGTACTTC. Translation: CASSQALPRLAGGEETQYF.

This clone was seen a single time. The V and J genes are TRBV5-1 and TRBJ2-1; perhaps TRBD1 as D (5 bases). With 0 bases removed from V and 5 bases from J, the gap between germline ends came to 15 bases. This CDR3 comprises 16 residues. Per germline, CDR1 SGHRS and CDR2 YFSETQ. The CDR3 DNA is TGCGCCAGCAGCTTGGTGTCAGGGAACAAGAACAATGAGCAGTTCTTC. This translates into CASSLVSGNKNNEQFF.

The table lists this clone with a few counts. The CDR3 sequence: CASRGTSGSGGEQYF. The CDR3 DNA reads TGTGCCAGCAGGGGTACTAGCGGGAGCGGAGGGGAGCAGTACTTC. The chain recombines TRBV2 with TRBJ2-7; 11 bases align to TRBD2. CDR3 length: 15 amino acids. Germline assignment: CDR1 SNHLY and CDR2 FYNNEI. V was clipped by 6 bases and J by 7 bases; unmatched bases: 11. The whole variable domain, remainder taken from reference TRBV2 and TRBJ2-7, is EPEVTQTPSHQVTQMGQEVILRCVPISNHLYFYWYRQILGQKVEFLVSFYNNEISEKSEIFDDQFSVERPDGSNFTLKIRSTKLEDSAMYFCASRGTSGSGGEQYFGPGTRLTVT.

V is TRBV20-1 and J is TRBJ2-3; D is possibly TRBD1 or TRBD2 (5 bases each). V was cut by 3 bases and J by 4 bases, with 14 bases left in between. The CDR3 covers 14 residues. The germline V gene has CDR1 DFQATT and CDR2 SNEGSKA (reference sequence). The CDR3 DNA is TGCAGTGCTAGTAATCGGCAGGGAGCAGATACGCAGTATTTT. It encodes CSASNRQGADTQYF.

The chain links TRBV5-4 to TRBJ2-7, with 9 bases that match TRBD1. The trim removed 3 bases at V and 5 bases at J, leaving 6 bases unmatched. The germline gives CDR1 SGHNT, CDR2 YYREEE (reference sequence). This CDR3 comprises 14 residues. CDR3 DNA: TGTGCCAGCAGCTCGTCGGGACAGGGTAACGAGCAGTACTTC. This gives the protein CASSSSGQGNEQYF.

The genes are TRBV9 and TRBJ1-6, with 9 positions matching TRBD1. Germline values: CDR1 SGDLS, CDR2 YYNGEE. V lost 2 bases, J lost 9 bases, and 6 bases stayed unmatched. CDR3 size: 15 residues. CDR3 in amino acids: CASSVSQQGASPLHF. The CDR3 DNA follows: TGTGCCAGCAGCGTCTCTCAACAGGGGGCTTCACCCCTCCACTTT.

CDR3 DNA: TGCGCCAGCAGCGAGAGTTCGACGCCTAAGTTGACCTTC. It specifies CASSESSTPKLTF. The chain is built from TRBV10-1 and TRBJ1-2; D remains ambiguous. The CDR3 sequence is 13 residues long. Trimming removed 6 bases from V and 14 bases from J, with 22 bases in between. The germline V gene encodes CDR1 WNHNN and CDR2 SYGVQD (reference sequence).